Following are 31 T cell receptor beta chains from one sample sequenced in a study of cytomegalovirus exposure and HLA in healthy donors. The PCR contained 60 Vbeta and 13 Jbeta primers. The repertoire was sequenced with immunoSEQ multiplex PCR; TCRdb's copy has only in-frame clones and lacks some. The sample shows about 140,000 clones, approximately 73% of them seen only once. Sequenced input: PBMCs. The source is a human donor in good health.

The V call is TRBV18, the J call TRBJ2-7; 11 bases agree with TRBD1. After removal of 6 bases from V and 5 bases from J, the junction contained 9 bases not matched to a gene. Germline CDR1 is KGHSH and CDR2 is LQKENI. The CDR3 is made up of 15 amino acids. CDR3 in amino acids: CASSVGQGALDEQYF. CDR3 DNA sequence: TGTGCCAGCTCCGTAGGACAGGGGGCTTTGGACGAGCAGTACTTC. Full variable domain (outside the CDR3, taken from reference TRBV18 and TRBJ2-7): NAGVMQNPRHLVRRRGQEARLRCSPMKGHSHVYWYRQLPEEGLKFMVYLQKENIIDESGMPKERFSAEFPKEGPSILRIQQVVRGDSAAYFCASSVGQGALDEQYFGPGTRLTVT.

CDR3 sequence (DNA): TGTGCCAGCAGTTTGGGTCAGGGTCCCTATGGCTACACCTTC. Protein product: CASSLGQGPYGYTF. The J gene is TRBJ1-2, the V gene TRBV28, with TRBD1 as a possible D gene (5 bases). From germline, CDR1 is MDHEN and CDR2 SYDVKM. The ends were cut back, 3 bases at V and 4 bases at J, with 12 bases in the middle. This CDR3 spans 14 amino acids.

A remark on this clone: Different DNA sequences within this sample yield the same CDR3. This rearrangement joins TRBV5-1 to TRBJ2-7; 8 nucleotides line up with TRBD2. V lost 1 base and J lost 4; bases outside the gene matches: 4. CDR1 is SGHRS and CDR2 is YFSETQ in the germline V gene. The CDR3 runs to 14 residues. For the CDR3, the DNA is TGCGCCAGCAGCTTGCGGGGGGGGACTTACGAGCAGTACTTC. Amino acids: CASSLRGGTYEQYF.

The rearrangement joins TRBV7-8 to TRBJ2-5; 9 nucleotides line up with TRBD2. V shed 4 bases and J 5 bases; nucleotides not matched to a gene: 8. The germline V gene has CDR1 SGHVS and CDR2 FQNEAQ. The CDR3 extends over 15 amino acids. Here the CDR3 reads CASSSNSGGGETQYF. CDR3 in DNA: TGTGCCAGCAGCTCCAATAGCGGGGGTGGGGAGACCCAGTACTTC.

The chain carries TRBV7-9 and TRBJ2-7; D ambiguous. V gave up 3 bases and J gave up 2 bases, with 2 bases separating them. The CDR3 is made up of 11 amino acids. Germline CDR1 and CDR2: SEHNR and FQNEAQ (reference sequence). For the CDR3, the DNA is TGTGCCAGCAGCTTCACCTACGAGCAGTACTTC. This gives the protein CASSFTYEQYF.

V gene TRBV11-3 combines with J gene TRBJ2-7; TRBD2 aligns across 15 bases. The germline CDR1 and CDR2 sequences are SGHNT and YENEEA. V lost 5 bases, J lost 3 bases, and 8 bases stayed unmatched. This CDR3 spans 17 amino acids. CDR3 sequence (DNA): TGTGCCAGCAGCCCGATGGGACTAGCGGGAGGAGTCTACGAGCAGTACTTC. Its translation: CASSPMGLAGGVYEQYF.

In nucleotides, the CDR3 is TGTGCCAGCAGCTTAGAACTGGCGGGAGCCTTCCAAGAGACCCAGTACTTC. Protein: CASSLELAGAFQETQYF. The V call is TRBV11-3, the J call TRBJ2-5, with 7 bases that match TRBD2. The CDR3 runs 17 residues. The germline V gene encodes CDR1 SGHNT and CDR2 YENEEA. The V and J ends lost 0 bases and 1 base, in that order; junction bases with no gene match: 8.

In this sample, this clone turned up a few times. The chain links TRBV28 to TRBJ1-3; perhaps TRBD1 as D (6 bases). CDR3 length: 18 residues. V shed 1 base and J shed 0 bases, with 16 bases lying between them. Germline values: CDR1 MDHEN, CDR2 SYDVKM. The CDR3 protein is CASSLYAGAFSSGNTIYF. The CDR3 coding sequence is TGTGCCAGCAGTTTATATGCAGGGGCTTTCAGCTCTGGAAACACCATATATTTT.

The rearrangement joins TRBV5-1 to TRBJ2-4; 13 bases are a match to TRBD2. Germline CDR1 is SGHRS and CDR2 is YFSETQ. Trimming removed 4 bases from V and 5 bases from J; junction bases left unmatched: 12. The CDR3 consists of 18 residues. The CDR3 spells CASSLYRLAGGHQNIQYF. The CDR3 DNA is TGCGCCAGCAGCCTTTACCGACTAGCGGGGGGACACCAAAACATTCAGTACTTC.

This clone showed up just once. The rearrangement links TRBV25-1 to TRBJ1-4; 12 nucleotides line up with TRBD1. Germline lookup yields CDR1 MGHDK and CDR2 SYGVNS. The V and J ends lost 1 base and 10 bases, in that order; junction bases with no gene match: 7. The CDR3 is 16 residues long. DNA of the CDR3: TGTGCCAGCAGTGAATTCGGGACAGGGGGCATCGGAAAACTGTTTTTT. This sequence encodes CASSEFGTGGIGKLFF.

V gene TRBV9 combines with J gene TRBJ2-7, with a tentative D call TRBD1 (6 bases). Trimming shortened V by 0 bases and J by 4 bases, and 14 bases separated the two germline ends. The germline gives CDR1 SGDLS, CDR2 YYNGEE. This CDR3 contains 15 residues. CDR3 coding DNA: TGTGCCAGCAGCGTAGCTACGACAGGCTCATACGAGCAGTACTTC. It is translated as CASSVATTGSYEQYF.

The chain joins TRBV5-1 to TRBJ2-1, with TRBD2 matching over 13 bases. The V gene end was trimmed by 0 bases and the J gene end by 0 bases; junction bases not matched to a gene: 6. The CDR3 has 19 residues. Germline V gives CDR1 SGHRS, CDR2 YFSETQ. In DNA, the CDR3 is TGCGCCAGCAGCTTGGGACTAGCGGGGGGTGCCGGCTCCTACAATGAGCAGTTCTTC. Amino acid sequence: CASSLGLAGGAGSYNEQFF.

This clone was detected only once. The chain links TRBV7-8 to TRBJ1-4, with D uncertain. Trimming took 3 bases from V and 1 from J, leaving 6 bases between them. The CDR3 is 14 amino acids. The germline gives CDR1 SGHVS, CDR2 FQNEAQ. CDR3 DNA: TGTGCCAGCAGCTTCCGGGAAACTAATGAAAAACTGTTTTTT. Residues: CASSFRETNEKLFF.

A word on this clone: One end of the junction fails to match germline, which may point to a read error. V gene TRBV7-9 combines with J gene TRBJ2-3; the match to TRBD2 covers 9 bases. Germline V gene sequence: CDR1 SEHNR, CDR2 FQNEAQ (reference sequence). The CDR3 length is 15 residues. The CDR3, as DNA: TGTTCCAGCAGCTTTAGCGGGGGTAGCACAGATACGCAGTATTTT. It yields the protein CSSSFSGGSTDTQYF.

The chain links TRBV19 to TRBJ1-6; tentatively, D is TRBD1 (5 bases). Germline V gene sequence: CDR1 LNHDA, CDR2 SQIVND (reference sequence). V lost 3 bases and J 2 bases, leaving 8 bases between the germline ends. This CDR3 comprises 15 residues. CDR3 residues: CASSIQGAYNSPLHF. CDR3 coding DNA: TGTGCCAGTAGTATTCAGGGCGCCTATAATTCACCCCTCCACTTT.

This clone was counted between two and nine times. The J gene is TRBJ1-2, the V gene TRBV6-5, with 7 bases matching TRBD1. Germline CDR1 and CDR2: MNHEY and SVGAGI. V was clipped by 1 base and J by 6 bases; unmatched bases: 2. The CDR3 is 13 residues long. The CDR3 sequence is CASSYLQGDGYTF. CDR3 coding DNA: TGTGCCAGCAGTTACTTGCAGGGGGATGGCTACACCTTC.

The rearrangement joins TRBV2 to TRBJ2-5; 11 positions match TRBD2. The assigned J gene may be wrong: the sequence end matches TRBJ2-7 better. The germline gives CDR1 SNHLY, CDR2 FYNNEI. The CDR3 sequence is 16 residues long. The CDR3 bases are TGTGCCAGCAGTGAAGGGACTAGCGGGTTCACCTACGAGCAGTACTTC. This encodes CASSEGTSGFTYEQYF.

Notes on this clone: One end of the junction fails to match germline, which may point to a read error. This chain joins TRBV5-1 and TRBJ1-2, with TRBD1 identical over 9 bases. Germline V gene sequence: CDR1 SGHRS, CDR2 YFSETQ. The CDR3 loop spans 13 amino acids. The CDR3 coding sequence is TGCGCCAGCAGCTACAGGGGGCAGTATGGCTACCCCTTC. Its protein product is CASSYRGQYGYPF.

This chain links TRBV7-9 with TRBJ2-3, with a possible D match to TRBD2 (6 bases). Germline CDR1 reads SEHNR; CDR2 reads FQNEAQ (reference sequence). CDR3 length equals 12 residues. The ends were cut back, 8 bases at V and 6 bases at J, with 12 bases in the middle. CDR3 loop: CASCSAGDTQYF. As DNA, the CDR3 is TGTGCCAGCTGTTCGGCGGGGGATACGCAGTATTTT.

CDR3 sequence: CASSLFRDGEQYF. The CDR3 DNA reads TGTGCCAGCAGCTTGTTCAGGGATGGCGAGCAGTACTTC. The rearrangement uses TRBV5-4 and TRBJ2-7, with D possibly being TRBD1 (5 bases). The CDR3 is 13 amino acids. The V end was cut by 1 base, the J end by 6 bases, with 11 bases between. Germline CDR1 SGHNT, CDR2 YYREEE (reference sequence). The complete variable domain, with remaining parts taken from reference TRBV5-4 and TRBJ2-7, reads ETGVTQSPTHLIKTRGQQVTLRCSSQSGHNTVSWYQQALGQGPQFIFQYYREEENGRGNFPPRFSGLQFPNYSSELNVNALELDDSALYLCASSLFRDGEQYFGPGTRLTVT.

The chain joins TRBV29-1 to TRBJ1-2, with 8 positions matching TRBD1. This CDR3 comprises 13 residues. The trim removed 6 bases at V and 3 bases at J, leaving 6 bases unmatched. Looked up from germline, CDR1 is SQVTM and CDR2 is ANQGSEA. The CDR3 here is CSVLTGADYGYTF. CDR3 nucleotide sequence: TGCAGCGTACTGACAGGGGCGGACTATGGCTACACCTTC.

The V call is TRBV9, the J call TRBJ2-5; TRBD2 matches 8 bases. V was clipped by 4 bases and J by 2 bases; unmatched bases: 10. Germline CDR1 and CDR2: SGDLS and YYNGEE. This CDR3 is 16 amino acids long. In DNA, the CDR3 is TGTGCCAGCAGCCCGGGGGGGGGCCTTGGGCAAGAGACCCAGTACTTC. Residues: CASSPGGGLGQETQYF. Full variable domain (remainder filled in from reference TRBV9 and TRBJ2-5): DSGVTQTPKHLITATGQRVTLRCSPRSGDLSVYWYQQSLDQGLQFLIQYYNGEERAKGNILERFSAQQFPDLHSELNLSSLELGDSALYFCASSPGGGLGQETQYFGPGTRLLVL.

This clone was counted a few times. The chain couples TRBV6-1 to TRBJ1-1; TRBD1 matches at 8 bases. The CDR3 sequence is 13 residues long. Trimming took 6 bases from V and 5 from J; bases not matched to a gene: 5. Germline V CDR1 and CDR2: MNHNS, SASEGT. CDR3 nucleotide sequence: TGTGCCAGCAGCGGGACAGGCTGGACTGAAGCTTTCTTT. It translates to CASSGTGWTEAFF.

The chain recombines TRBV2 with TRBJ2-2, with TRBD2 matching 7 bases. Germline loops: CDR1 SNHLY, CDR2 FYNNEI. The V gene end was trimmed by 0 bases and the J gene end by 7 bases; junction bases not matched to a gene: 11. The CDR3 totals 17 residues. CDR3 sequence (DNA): TGTGCCAGCAGTGAAGCGCTTGTGGGAGGGCCCGGCGGGGAGCTGTTTTTT. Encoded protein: CASSEALVGGPGGELFF.

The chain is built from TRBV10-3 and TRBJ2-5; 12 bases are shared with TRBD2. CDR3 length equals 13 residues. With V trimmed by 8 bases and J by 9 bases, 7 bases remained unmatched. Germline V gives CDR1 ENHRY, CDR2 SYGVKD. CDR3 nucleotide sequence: TGTGCCATCCGGACTAGCGGGGACGTGGCCCAGTACTTC. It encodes CAIRTSGDVAQYF.

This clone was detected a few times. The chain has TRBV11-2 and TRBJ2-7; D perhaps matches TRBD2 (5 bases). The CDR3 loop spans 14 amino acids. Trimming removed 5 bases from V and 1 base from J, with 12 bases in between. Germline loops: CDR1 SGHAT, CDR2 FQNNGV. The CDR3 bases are TGTGCCAGCAGCCCCCGCCGGAGGTCCTACGAGCAGTACTTC. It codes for CASSPRRRSYEQYF.

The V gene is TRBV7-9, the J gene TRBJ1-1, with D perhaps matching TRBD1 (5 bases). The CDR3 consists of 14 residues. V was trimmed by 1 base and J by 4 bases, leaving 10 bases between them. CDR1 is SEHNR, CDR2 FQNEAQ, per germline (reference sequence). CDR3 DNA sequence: TGTGCCAGCAGCTTAGACCAGGGCGGCACTGAAGCTTTCTTT. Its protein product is CASSLDQGGTEAFF.

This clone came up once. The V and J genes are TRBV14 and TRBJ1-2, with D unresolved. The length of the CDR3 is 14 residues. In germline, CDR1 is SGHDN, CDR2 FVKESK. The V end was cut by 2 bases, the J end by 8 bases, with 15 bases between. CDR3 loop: CASSQRTRGRGYTF. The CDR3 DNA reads TGTGCCAGCAGCCAAAGGACCCGAGGGAGAGGCTACACCTTC.

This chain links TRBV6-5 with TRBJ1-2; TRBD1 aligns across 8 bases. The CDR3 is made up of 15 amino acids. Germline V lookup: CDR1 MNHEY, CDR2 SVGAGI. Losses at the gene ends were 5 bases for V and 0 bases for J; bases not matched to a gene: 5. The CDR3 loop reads CASSPTGGTNYGYTF. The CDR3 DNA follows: TGTGCCAGCAGTCCAACAGGGGGGACTAACTATGGCTACACCTTC.

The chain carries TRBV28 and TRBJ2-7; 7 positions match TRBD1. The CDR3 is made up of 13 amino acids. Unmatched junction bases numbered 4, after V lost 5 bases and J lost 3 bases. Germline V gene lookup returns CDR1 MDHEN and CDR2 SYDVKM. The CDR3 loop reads CASSGTANYEQYF. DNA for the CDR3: TGTGCCAGCAGTGGGACAGCGAACTACGAGCAGTACTTC.

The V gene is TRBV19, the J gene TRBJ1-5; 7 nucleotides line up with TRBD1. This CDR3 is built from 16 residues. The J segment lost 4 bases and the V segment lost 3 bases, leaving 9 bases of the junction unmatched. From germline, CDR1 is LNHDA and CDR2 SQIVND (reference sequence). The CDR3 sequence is CASSIGTTGANQPQHF. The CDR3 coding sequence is TGTGCCAGTAGTATCGGGACAACAGGGGCAAATCAGCCCCAGCATTTT.